This passage covers 28 T cell receptor beta chains from one sample sequenced in a study of control samples from healthy donors and cancer patients. The protocol was immunoSEQ multiplex PCR, while the TCRdb copy is restricted to in-frame clones and leaves out a portion. The data show over 150,000 clones, with roughly 94% seen just once and more than 1.1% held by the top ten. The specimen sequenced was blood. These receptors all stem from a woman between 18 and 29 years old in good health.

The V call is TRBV6-5, the J call TRBJ1-4; 7 nucleotides agree with TRBD1. Trimming removed 5 bases from V and 10 bases from J; junction bases left unmatched: 7. Germline CDR1 MNHEY, CDR2 SVGAGI. The CDR3 is made up of 13 amino acids. The CDR3: CASSRDSKGKLFF. Written as DNA, the CDR3 is TGTGCCAGCAGTCGGGACAGCAAGGGAAAACTGTTTTTT.

The rearrangement uses TRBV18 and TRBJ1-2; 7 nucleotides match TRBD1. Per germline, CDR1 KGHSH and CDR2 LQKENI. V shed 3 bases, J shed 5 bases, and the junction held 9 bases outside the gene matches. This CDR3 comprises 15 residues. The CDR3 here is CASSPTGALGYGYTF. The CDR3 coding sequence is TGTGCCAGCTCACCTACAGGGGCCTTGGGATATGGCTACACCTTC.

The chain couples TRBV7-2 to TRBJ2-7, with 9 bases identical to TRBD2. V shed 0 bases and J 1 base; nucleotides not matched to a gene: 1. Germline V gene data show CDR1 as SGHTA and CDR2 as FQGNSA. The CDR3 contains 15 residues. The CDR3 DNA is TGTGCCAGCAGCTTAGCTAGCGGGGGATCCTACGAGCAGTACTTC. It specifies CASSLASGGSYEQYF. The entire variable domain, with the rest obtained from reference TRBV7-2 and TRBJ2-7, is as follows: GAGVSQSPSNKVTEKGKDVELRCDPISGHTALYWYRQSLGQGLEFLIYFQGNSAPDKSGLPSDRFSAERTGGSVSTLTIQRTQQEDSAVYLCASSLASGGSYEQYFGPGTRLTVT.

V gene TRBV4-2 combines with J gene TRBJ2-1; TRBD2 is a possible D gene (7 bases). Germline V gene sequence: CDR1 LGHNA, CDR2 YNFKEQ. The CDR3 sequence is 16 residues long. The V gene lost 5 bases and the J gene lost 7 bases, with 21 bases spanning the gap. The CDR3 bases are TGTGCCAGCAGCGAAATTGGGGGGGGGCCCGGGAATGAGCAGTTCTTC. Its translation: CASSEIGGGPGNEQFF.

The chain recombines TRBV5-8 with TRBJ1-1; maybe TRBD1 (5 bases). V dropped 3 bases and J dropped 1 base, with 13 bases sitting between them. This CDR3 has 15 residues. Germline assignment: CDR1 SGHTS and CDR2 YDEGEE. The CDR3 sequence is CASSSGRGGNTEAFF. As DNA, the CDR3 is TGTGCCAGCAGCTCGGGCCGGGGGGGGAACACTGAAGCTTTCTTT.

The chain links TRBV7-2 to TRBJ2-1, with a weak D call TRBD1 (6 bases). The CDR3 contains 13 residues. The germline gives CDR1 SGHTA, CDR2 FQGNSA. V was clipped by 6 bases and J by 6 bases, with 12 bases between them. The CDR3 bases are TGTGCCAGCAGGCCACAGGGTGGCAATGAGCAGTTCTTC. Protein sequence: CASRPQGGNEQFF. Supplemented by reference TRBV7-2 and TRBJ2-1, the full variable domain reads GAGVSQSPSNKVTEKGKDVELRCDPISGHTALYWYRQSLGQGLEFLIYFQGNSAPDKSGLPSDRFSAERTGGSVSTLTIQRTQQEDSAVYLCASRPQGGNEQFFGPGTRLTVL.

The chain joins TRBV7-3 to TRBJ2-3; possible D gene TRBD1, 6 bases. Trimming pared 5 bases from V and 5 bases from J, leaving 14 bases between. Germline V gives CDR1 SGHTA, CDR2 FQGTGA. CDR3 length equals 14 residues. CDR3 sequence: CASSRSGGKDTQYF. DNA for the CDR3: TGTGCCAGCAGCCGGAGTGGGGGCAAAGATACGCAGTATTTT.

A remark on this clone: At one of its ends the junction is not consistent with the germline gene, which may arise from a read error. The V gene is TRBV2, the J gene TRBJ1-1; D ambiguous. Per germline, CDR1 SNHLY and CDR2 FYNNEI. The CDR3 length is 14 residues. The CDR3 loop is CASNPDPINPQDIF. The CDR3 DNA sequence: TGTGCCAGCAACCCTGACCCAATCAACCCCCAAGATATTTTT.

The gene calls are TRBV7-9 and TRBJ2-7, with 9 positions matching TRBD2. Germline V gives CDR1 SEHNR, CDR2 FQNEAQ (reference sequence). This CDR3 contains 17 residues. V lost 0 bases, J lost 5 bases, and 11 bases stayed unmatched. The CDR3 here is CASSLAKGLAGLDEQYF. The CDR3 DNA sequence: TGTGCCAGCAGCTTAGCGAAGGGGCTAGCGGGACTCGACGAGCAGTACTTC. The entire variable domain, with the rest obtained from reference TRBV7-9 and TRBJ2-7, is as follows: DTGVSQNPRHKITKRGQNVTFRCDPISEHNRLYWYRQTLGQGPEFLTYFQNEAQLEKSRLLSDRFSAERPKGSFSTLEIQRTEQGDSAMYLCASSLAKGLAGLDEQYFGPGTRLTVT.

The V and J genes are TRBV19 and TRBJ2-1; the D gene is possibly TRBD2 (6 bases). Germline V gene sequence: CDR1 LNHDA, CDR2 SQIVND (reference sequence). CDR3 length: 14 amino acids. V shed 5 bases and J shed 10 bases, with 18 bases lying between them. This CDR3 is CASSLSRLVGEQFF. CDR3 DNA: TGTGCCAGTAGTCTGTCCCGACTAGTTGGCGAGCAGTTCTTC.

The chain employs TRBV25-1 and TRBJ2-2; 7 nucleotides match TRBD1. This CDR3 spans 15 amino acids. CDR1 is MGHDK, CDR2 SYGVNS, per germline. Trimming removed 3 bases from V and 5 bases from J; junction bases left unmatched: 6. The CDR3 coding sequence is TGTGCCAGCAGTGATAGGACAGGAGGAACCGGGGAGCTGTTTTTT. Its translation is CASSDRTGGTGELFF.

V usage is TRBV6-1 and J usage is TRBJ1-2; D is uncertain. Germline V lookup: CDR1 MNHNS, CDR2 SASEGT. This CDR3 is 13 amino acids long. With 2 bases removed from V and 4 bases from J, the gap between germline ends came to 8 bases. CDR3 nucleotides: TGTGCCAGCAGTGAACGGTCTAGCTATGGCTACACCTTC. Translating it yields CASSERSSYGYTF.

This chain joins TRBV7-2 and TRBJ2-7; no clear D. The CDR3 is 13 amino acids. Germline V gives CDR1 SGHTA, CDR2 FQGNSA. Trimming took 2 bases from V and 3 from J, leaving 8 bases between them. The CDR3 nucleotides are TGTGCCAGCAGCTTAAAATTAAGCTACGAGCAGTACTTC. Amino acid sequence: CASSLKLSYEQYF.

The V and J genes are TRBV12-2 and TRBJ2-4; the table calls TRBD2, which could not be checked here. TRBV12-2 is a listed pseudogene. The CDR3 contains 19 residues. CDR3 in amino acids: CASRYGGPESILAKNIQYF. The CDR3 DNA follows: TGTGCAAGTCGCTACGGCGGGCCGGAATCAATTCTAGCCAAAAACATTCAGTACTTC.

The gene calls are TRBV7-9 and TRBJ2-5; D gene uncertain. Germline CDR1 reads SEHNR; CDR2 reads FQNEAQ (reference sequence). Trimming took 1 base from V and 2 from J, leaving 5 bases between them. CDR3 size: 13 residues. The CDR3 loop reads CASSLVQQETQYF. The CDR3 region has the DNA TGTGCCAGCAGCTTAGTTCAACAAGAGACCCAGTACTTC. The full variable domain, in which reference TRBV7-9 and TRBJ2-5 provide the parts outside the CDR3, is DTGVSQNPRHKITKRGQNVTFRCDPISEHNRLYWYRQTLGQGPEFLTYFQNEAQLEKSRLLSDRFSAERPKGSFSTLEIQRTEQGDSAMYLCASSLVQQETQYFGPGTRLLVL.

This rearrangement joins TRBV10-3 to TRBJ2-5; weak D call: TRBD2 (6 bases). The length of the CDR3 is 15 residues. Germline CDR1 and CDR2: ENHRY and SYGVKD. Trimming shortened V by 4 bases and J by 0 bases, and 12 bases separated the two germline ends. The CDR3 DNA follows: TGTGCCATCAGTGCAGCAGGCGGGGACCAAGAGACCCAGTACTTC. The encoded protein is CAISAAGGDQETQYF.

The chain recombines TRBV12-5 with TRBJ2-3, with D unclear. The CDR3 contains 14 residues. Trimming cost V 0 bases and J 0 bases, with 4 bases left between them. CDR1 and CDR2 (germline): LGHNT, FRNRAP. CDR3 bases: TGTGCTAGTGGTTTGGTACAGAGCACAGATACGCAGTATTTT. Protein: CASGLVQSTDTQYF.

This chain uses TRBV7-8 with TRBJ1-2; D is ambiguous. The CDR3 sequence is 12 residues long. V gave up 3 bases and J gave up 4 bases, with 6 bases separating them. The germline V gene encodes CDR1 SGHVS and CDR2 FQNEAQ. The DNA of the CDR3 is TGTGCCAGCAGCTTGAGGAGCTATGGCTACACCTTC. This codes for CASSLRSYGYTF. The full variable domain, rest sourced from reference TRBV7-8 and TRBJ1-2, is GAGVSQSPRYKVAKRGQDVALRCDPISGHVSLFWYQQALGQGPEFLTYFQNEAQLDKSGLPSDRFFAERPEGSVSTLKIQRTQQEDSAVYLCASSLRSYGYTFGSGTRLTVV.

This chain joins TRBV5-5 and TRBJ1-2, with D possibly being TRBD1 (5 bases). Per germline, CDR1 SGHKS and CDR2 YYEKEE (reference sequence). Trimming shortened V by 0 bases and J by 5 bases, and 8 bases separated the two germline ends. The CDR3 has 13 residues. The CDR3 loop reads CASSLGDRYGYTF. The CDR3 nucleotides read TGTGCCAGCAGCTTGGGGGACCGGTATGGCTACACCTTC.

The chain has TRBV7-9 and TRBJ2-1; tentatively, D is TRBD2 (6 bases). Trimming left V 5 bases short and J 9 bases short, with 23 bases between. Germline values: CDR1 SEHNR, CDR2 FQNEAQ (reference sequence). The CDR3 length is 16 residues. The CDR3 nucleotides read TGTGCCAGCAGCCTAGGTCGCGGGGCGCGAGCGGGTGAGCAGTTCTTC. Its protein product is CASSLGRGARAGEQFF.

The chain has TRBV19 and TRBJ2-6; unclear D gene. Trimming left V 5 bases short and J 3 bases short, with 11 bases between. The CDR3 has 15 amino acids. CDR1 and CDR2 from the germline V gene are LNHDA and SQIVND (reference sequence). CDR3 nucleotides: TGTGCCAGTAGTTTAGGTTTTCGTGGGGCCAACGTCCTGACTTTC. Amino acids: CASSLGFRGANVLTF.

The V and J genes are TRBV5-6 and TRBJ1-1; D unclear. The germline V gene encodes CDR1 SGHDT and CDR2 YYEEEE. Trimming stripped 1 base from V and 5 bases from J, with 12 bases between. The length of the CDR3 is 14 residues. The CDR3 sequence is CASSLSRTGTEAFF. The CDR3 nucleotides are TGTGCCAGCAGCTTGAGTCGCACGGGAACTGAAGCTTTCTTT.

This clone was counted a few times. The chain couples TRBV3-1 (or the pseudogene TRBV3-2) to TRBJ1-1; perhaps TRBD1 as D (5 bases). Germline values: CDR1 LGHDT, CDR2 YNNKEL (reference sequence). The CDR3 consists of 14 residues. V shed 3 bases and J shed 2 bases, with 10 bases lying between them. The CDR3 DNA sequence: TGTGCCAGCAGCCACACGGGGCTCAACACTGAAGCTTTCTTT. It translates to CASSHTGLNTEAFF.

The CDR3 nucleotides read TGCAGCGCGACAGGGGAAACGGCCGAGCAGTACTTC. Translation gives CSATGETAEQYF. The chain uses TRBV29-1 and TRBJ2-7, with 8 bases aligning to TRBD1. There are 12 residues in the CDR3. Germline CDR1 and CDR2: SQVTM and ANQGSEA. Losses at the gene ends were 7 bases for V and 6 bases for J; bases not matched to a gene: 8.

In this sample, this clone turned up once. The chain employs TRBV12-3 or TRBV12-4 and TRBJ1-6; D is possibly TRBD1 (5 bases). CDR3 length: 13 amino acids. V was cut by 5 bases and J by 10 bases, with 12 bases left in between. CDR3 in DNA: TGTGCCAGCAGTAGGTTCAGGGAATCACCCCTCCACTTT. Amino acids: CASSRFRESPLHF.

The CDR3 loop is CASRGQGGEKLFF. DNA of the CDR3: TGTGCCAGTAGGGGACAGGGGGGTGAAAAACTGTTTTTT. The genes are TRBV19 and TRBJ1-4; 11 nucleotides align to TRBD1. Germline-derived CDR1 and CDR2 are LNHDA and SQIVND (reference sequence). The CDR3 has 13 residues. With 6 bases clipped from V and 7 bases from J, the junction kept 1 base outside the gene matches.

V and J are TRBV27 and TRBJ1-2; D gene ambiguous. CDR3 length: 12 residues. The V and J ends lost 5 bases and 8 bases respectively, with 12 bases between them. Germline V gene sequence: CDR1 MNHEY, CDR2 SMNVEV (reference sequence). In DNA form, the CDR3 reads TGTGCCAGCAGTCCCCAAGGTCGGGGCTACACCTTC. This codes for CASSPQGRGYTF.

In its sample, this clone was seen a few times. The chain combines TRBV6-1 with TRBJ1-1; possibly TRBD1 for D (5 bases). Germline CDR1 MNHNS, CDR2 SASEGT. This CDR3 region has 16 residues. Deletions cut 4 bases from V and 1 base from J, with 16 bases between. CDR3 sequence reads: CASSVSWGRTNTEAFF. The CDR3 DNA is TGTGCCAGCAGTGTTAGTTGGGGCAGGACGAACACTGAAGCTTTCTTT.